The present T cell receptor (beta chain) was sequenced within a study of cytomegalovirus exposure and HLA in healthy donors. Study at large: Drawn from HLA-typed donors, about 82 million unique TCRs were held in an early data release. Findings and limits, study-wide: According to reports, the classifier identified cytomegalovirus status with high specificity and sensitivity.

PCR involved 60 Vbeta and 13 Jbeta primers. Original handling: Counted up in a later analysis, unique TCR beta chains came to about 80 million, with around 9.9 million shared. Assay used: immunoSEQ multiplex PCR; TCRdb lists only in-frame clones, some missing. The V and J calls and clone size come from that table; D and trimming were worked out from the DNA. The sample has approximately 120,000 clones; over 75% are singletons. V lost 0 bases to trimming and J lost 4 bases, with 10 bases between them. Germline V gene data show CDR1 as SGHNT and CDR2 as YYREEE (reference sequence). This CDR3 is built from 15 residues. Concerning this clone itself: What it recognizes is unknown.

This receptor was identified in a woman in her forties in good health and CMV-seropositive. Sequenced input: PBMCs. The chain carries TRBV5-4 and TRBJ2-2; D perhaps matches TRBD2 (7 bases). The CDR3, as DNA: TGTGCCAGCAGCTTGGGGGGGGGCGGCACCGGGGAGCTGTTTTTT. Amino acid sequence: CASSLGGGGTGELFF.